This TCR beta chain was observed in a study of T cell clones after liver transplantation (dated by TCRdb to the late 2010s). With regard to the full study: Samples were obtained from ITN030ST, a randomized trial in which withdrawal of immunosuppression was attempted within 2 years of liver transplantation. Donor-reactive T cell clones were identified by TCRbeta sequencing following a pre-transplant mixed lymphocyte reaction and were subsequently tracked in post-transplant blood. Third party-reactive TCRbeta sequences from pre-transplant MLRs were also identified as an antigen-independent comparator for donor-reactive sequences. Three of the eight recipients were HCV-positive; the others were transplanted for non-autoimmune, non-viral indications. No induction therapy was given to the subjects, and standard immunosuppression was administered until randomization at 12-24 months post-transplant. To count as tolerant, a recipient had to stay completely off immunosuppression for at least one year without liver enzymes climbing beyond twice the upper limit of normal. Blood samples were collected pre-transplant, pre-randomization before withdrawal, and post-randomization after either full withdrawal or failed withdrawal. Of the 8 liver transplant recipients making up the studied cohort, 3 were classified as tolerant and 5 as non-tolerant. The paper as a whole reports these results and caveats: In two subjects, low numbers of available donor cells limited the measurable donor-reactive repertoire. When repertoire turnover was accounted for, significantly reduced detection of donor-reactive sequences was found in 7 of 8 subjects for CD4 and in 8 of 8 subjects for CD8. In most of the 8 subjects, circulating donor-reactive CD4 TCRbeta sequences decreased significantly after transplant, regardless of tolerance or HCV status. Conclusions were preliminary, limited by small, heterogeneous patient numbers and non-standardized post-transplant time points. Without allograft tissue specimens, donor-reactive T cells may have migrated into the graft rather than being deleted. A greater decline was seen for donor-reactive sequences than for third party-reactive sequences, suggesting partial antigen-specific deletion unrelated to withdrawal success.

Thawed unstimulated PBMCs were stained for CD3, CD4 and CD8 and FACS-sorted into CD3+CD4+ and CD3+CD8+ populations. All 8 studied subjects were randomized to immunosuppression withdrawal. The Qiagen DNeasy Blood and Tissue Kit was used to isolate genomic DNA. High-throughput TCRbeta CDR3 sequencing of frozen genomic DNA was performed by immunoSEQ, including PCR amplification, mapping, bias correction and internal controls. On the study's bioinformatics: Productive rearrangements were kept, and unique TCRbeta sequences were defined by CDR3 nucleotide sequence plus V and J gene. Donor-reactive sequences required at least 5-fold expansion in CFSE-low cells versus unstimulated pre-transplant cells and at least 0.01% frequency. Minimum frequency thresholds were set for each subject based on the unstimulated sample with the lowest template count, ensuring at least 90% detection power. Jensen-Shannon divergence between the top 1000 TCRbeta sequences post-transplant and pre-transplant was used to measure repertoire turnover. Changes in detection of donor-reactive sequences were tested with two-sided Fisher's exact tests. TCRdb's version of the immuneACCESS table is confined to in-frame rearrangements and falls short of the full clone set. An unresolved V gene accounts for under half of the shortfall where checked; the remainder is of unknown origin. That table is the source of V, J and clone size, and D and trimming were worked out from the DNA. This sample lists 25,000 to 35,000 clones; over 85% were detected once. 25% to 30% of the sample rests with the top ten.

The CDR3 runs 15 amino acids, cysteine and phenylalanine included. The retained sequence is limited to the CDR3, 45 bases, with the frame set at the first base. Germline trimming amounts to 4 bases on V and 2 bases on J, with 6 as the count of junction bases outside the gene matches. As encoded in the germline V gene, CDR1 is SGHAT while CDR2 is FQNNGV. Regarding this clone: Its antigen has not been determined. No much larger clonotype is one base removed from it; base qualities were not supplied.

The sample in question was CD8+ T cells from blood, obtained 12 months after liver transplant. The source of this sequence is a human patient who received a liver transplant. It is possible that, after a transplant, some T cells come from the graft donor. This sequence uses TRBV11-2 and TRBJ2-5; 8 middle bases align to TRBD2. The DNA reads as follows: TGTGCCAGCAGCTCGTGGACTAGCTTACAAGAGACCCAGTACTTC. It is translated as CASSSWTSLQETQYF.